This passage covers 16 T cell receptor beta chains from one sample sequenced in a study of CD8 T cells in Susac syndrome. RNA, at about 0.45 to 1 ug, was reverse transcribed with random hexamers. From the immunoSEQ multiplex PCR reads, TCRdb called clonotypes with MiXCR, one entry per CDR3 protein. The table records 140,000 to 150,000 distinct CDR3 sequences, approximately 94% of them present only once. The specimen sequenced was CD4+ T cells from PBMCs. These receptors all come from a human donor in good health.

The V gene is TRBV29-1, the J gene TRBJ1-5; weak D call: TRBD1 (5 bases). Germline V gene data show CDR1 as SQVTM and CDR2 as ANQGSEA. V shed 4 bases and J shed 3 bases, with 19 bases lying between them. The CDR3 consists of 16 residues. This chain's CDR3 is CSVVVRGPGLNQPQHF. The CDR3 DNA reads TGCAGCGTTGTGGTCCGGGGACCAGGACTCAATCAGCCCCAGCATTTT. Looking up the rest from reference TRBV29-1 and TRBJ1-5 gives the full variable domain: SAVISQKPSRDICQRGTSLTIQCQVDSQVTMMFWYRQQPGQSLTLIATANQGSEATYESGFVIDKFPISRPNLTFSTLTVSNMSPEDSSIYLCSVVVRGPGLNQPQHFGDGTRLSIL.

This clonotype was seen only once. The chain has TRBV2 and TRBJ2-5, with 9 bases matching TRBD2. Losses at the gene ends were 7 bases for V and 1 base for J; bases not matched to a gene: 7. From germline, CDR1 is SNHLY and CDR2 FYNNEI. The CDR3 extends over 15 amino acids. The CDR3 loop reads CASNNLAGSQETQYF. In DNA form, the CDR3 reads TGTGCCAGCAACAATCTAGCGGGGTCCCAAGAGACCCAGTACTTC.

This chain joins TRBV29-1 and TRBJ2-1; D possibly corresponds to TRBD1 (6 bases). The V and J ends lost 4 bases and 8 bases respectively, with 12 bases between them. CDR1 is SQVTM and CDR2 is ANQGSEA in the germline V gene. The CDR3 has 12 amino acids. CDR3 sequence: CSVVRGLDEQFF. Written as DNA, the CDR3 is TGCAGCGTTGTCAGGGGTCTGGATGAGCAGTTCTTC.

J is TRBJ2-1 and V is TRBV24-1; TRBD1 agrees at 9 bases. Germline CDR1 and CDR2: KGHDR and SFDVKD. The CDR3 is made up of 15 amino acids. The junction had 7 bases not matched to a gene; V was cut back by 3 bases and J by 8 bases. The DNA for the CDR3 is TGTGCCACCAGTGATCCGGGACAGGGCGCCCATGAGCAGTTCTTC. Translated, it gives CATSDPGQGAHEQFF.

The chain joins TRBV29-1 to TRBJ1-1; D is possibly TRBD1 (5 bases). The V end was cut by 6 bases, the J end by 7 bases, with 18 bases between. The CDR3 covers 13 residues. Germline assignment: CDR1 SQVTM and CDR2 ANQGSEA. CDR3 in DNA: TGCAGCGTCAAAGTTATGCAGGGAGGTGAAGCTTTCTTT. Translated, it gives CSVKVMQGGEAFF.

The chain employs TRBV12-2 and TRBJ2-7. TRBV12-2 is designated a pseudogene. This CDR3 region has 13 residues. CDR3 protein: CASRLAGDGEQYF. The CDR3 coding sequence is TGTGCAAGCCGACTAGCGGGAGATGGGGAGCAGTACTTC.

This sequence joins TRBV30 and TRBJ2-7; 8 bases match TRBD2. Germline CDR1 GTSNPN, CDR2 SVGIG (reference sequence). The V and J ends lost 3 bases and 4 bases, in that order; junction bases with no gene match: 5. This CDR3 is built from 13 residues. CDR3 nucleotides: TGTGCCTGGAGGGGTAGCGGGGAGTACGAGCAGTACTTC. As protein: CAWRGSGEYEQYF.

The chain is built from TRBV5-6 and TRBJ2-7, with D perhaps being TRBD1 or TRBD2 (7 bases each). With 4 bases removed from V and 3 bases from J, the gap between germline ends came to 17 bases. The germline V gene encodes CDR1 SGHDT and CDR2 YYEEEE. CDR3 size: 15 residues. CDR3 sequence reads: CASSRGGQGGYEQYF. The DNA for the CDR3 is TGTGCCAGCAGCCGGGGAGGGCAGGGGGGCTACGAGCAGTACTTC.

The gene calls are TRBV2 and TRBJ2-7; D unresolved. The CDR3 consists of 15 residues. Germline CDR1 reads SNHLY; CDR2 reads FYNNEI. V gave up 1 base and J gave up 0 bases, with 10 bases separating them. The CDR3 nucleotides read TGTGCCAGCAGTGAAGGTCATTCTCCCTCCTACGAGCAGTACTTC. The encoded protein is CASSEGHSPSYEQYF.

The V call is TRBV2, the J call TRBJ2-3; TRBD1 might be the D (6 bases). The germline V gene has CDR1 SNHLY and CDR2 FYNNEI. The CDR3 is 15 amino acids. The V end lost 3 bases, the J end lost 5 bases, and 15 bases lay between the germline ends. CDR3 nucleotide sequence: TGTGCCAGCAGTGAGGGCAGGGGTAGTAGAGATACGCAGTATTTT. Translation: CASSEGRGSRDTQYF.

The chain links TRBV10-3 to TRBJ2-7; D unclear. The CDR3 is made up of 11 amino acids. V was trimmed by 3 bases and J by 5 bases, leaving 5 bases between them. The V gene's germline CDR1 is ENHRY and CDR2 SYGVKD. The CDR3 nucleotides read TGTGCCATCAGTGAAATTGACGAGCAGTACTTC. Translation: CAISEIDEQYF.

This chain joins TRBV5-4 and TRBJ2-7; 7 positions match TRBD1. J gave up 5 bases and V 5 bases, and 10 bases lay outside the gene matches. The CDR3 length is 14 residues. Germline V lookup: CDR1 SGHNT, CDR2 YYREEE (reference sequence). CDR3 residues: CASRPGTVLDEQYF. In nucleotides, the CDR3 is TGTGCCAGCAGACCCGGGACAGTTCTGGACGAGCAGTACTTC.

The chain employs TRBV30 and TRBJ2-3; 12 bases match TRBD2. Germline V gives CDR1 GTSNPN, CDR2 SVGIG (reference sequence). Trimming took 1 base from V and 4 from J; bases not matched to a gene: 9. The CDR3 is made up of 17 amino acids. The chain's CDR3 is CAWSGLAGDHFADTQYF. DNA of the CDR3: TGTGCCTGGAGTGGACTAGCGGGAGATCATTTTGCAGATACGCAGTATTTT.

The rearrangement uses TRBV5-1 and TRBJ2-7; TRBD2 matches 11 bases. The CDR3 sequence is 15 residues long. Germline loops: CDR1 SGHRS, CDR2 YFSETQ. V dropped 2 bases and J dropped 7; count of bases not matched to a gene: 8. CDR3 sequence: CASSFPTSGSGEQYF. The CDR3 DNA reads TGCGCCAGCAGCTTCCCAACTAGCGGGAGTGGGGAGCAGTACTTC.

The chain recombines TRBV6-1 with TRBJ2-3; 9 bases are shared with TRBD2. Trimming at V came to 9 bases and at J to 4 bases, leaving 5 bases not matched to a gene. Germline V lookup: CDR1 MNHNS, CDR2 SASEGT. CDR3 size: 13 residues. The CDR3, as DNA: TGTGCCAGTAGCGGGAGTGGTGCAGATACGCAGTATTTT. This gives the protein CASSGSGADTQYF.

The chain is built from TRBV10-3 and TRBJ2-7, with 7 bases fitting TRBD1. V trimming: 6 bases; J trimming: 1 base; junction bases outside the gene matches: 3. CDR1 ENHRY and CDR2 SYGVKD come from the germline V gene. The CDR3 totals 13 residues. The CDR3 nucleotides read TGTGCCATCAGCCCGGGACAGTCCTACGAGCAGTACTTC. Translating gives CAISPGQSYEQYF.